The 2 T cell receptor beta chains below come from one sample, sequenced in a study of T cell repertoires in cytomegalovirus infection. TCRdb recomputed calls from the reads with MiXCR, one row per CDR3 protein. The table includes 550,000 to 850,000 distinct CDR3 sequences, around a third detected once. These receptors' antigens are unknown. Material: cultured PBMCs, obtained from culture after CMV antigen stimulation. These receptors came from a human donor in good health (CMV status not recorded). Some clones in this sample may be carry-over from other donors' samples.

There are a few counts of this clonotype. The chain has TRBV10-3 and TRBJ2-7; TRBD1 matches at 7 bases. V shed 6 bases, J shed 0 bases, and the junction held 11 bases outside the gene matches. CDR1 is ENHRY and CDR2 is SYGVKD in the germline V gene. CDR3 length: 16 amino acids. The CDR3 nucleotides read TGTGCCATCAGCCCAGAAGTGACAGGGTCCTCCTACGAGCAGTACTTC. Translating it yields CAISPEVTGSSYEQYF.

The rearrangement uses TRBV20-1 and TRBJ2-2; TRBD2 matches 10 bases. V lost 4 bases and J lost 9; bases outside the gene matches: 8. CDR3 size: 14 residues. Germline values: CDR1 DFQATT, CDR2 SNEGSKA (reference sequence). The CDR3, as DNA: TGCAGTGCTAAGGGTTCTAGCGGGGGCAGGGAGCTGTTTTTT. The encoded protein is CSAKGSSGGRELFF.